This TCR beta chain originates from a study of T cells expressing NK-cell markers. Study as a whole: Repertoire data for TCR beta were derived from sorted T cells (CD3+CD56+NKG2C+, CD3+CD56+NKG2C- and CD3+CD56-NKG2C+).

Reprocessing the 5' RACE reads, TCRdb reports a single entry for every CDR3 protein and omits DNA. The table for this sample gives 200,000 to 300,000 distinct CDR3 sequences. Germline V gene lookup returns CDR1 MNHNS and CDR2 SASEGT. The CDR3 has 17 residues. The chain joins TRBV6-1 to TRBJ2-5; the D gene TCRdb calls, TRBD1, cannot be checked with no DNA. Sequencing was performed on blood T cells: a sorted CD56 or NKG2C T cell subset, CD4+ or CD8+ T cells, or bulk PBMC T cells (not recorded which). This TCR was sampled from a man aged 18 to 29 in good health. CDR3 sequence: CASRRMSIGPQGETQYF.